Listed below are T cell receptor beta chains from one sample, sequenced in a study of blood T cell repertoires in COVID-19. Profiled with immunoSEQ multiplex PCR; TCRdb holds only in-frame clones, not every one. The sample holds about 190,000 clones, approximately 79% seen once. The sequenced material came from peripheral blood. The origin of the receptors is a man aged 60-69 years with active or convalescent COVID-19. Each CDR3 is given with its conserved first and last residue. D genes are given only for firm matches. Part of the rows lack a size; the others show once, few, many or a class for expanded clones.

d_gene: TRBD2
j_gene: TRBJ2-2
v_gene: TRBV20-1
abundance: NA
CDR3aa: CSASFHVGLAGVAGRELFF
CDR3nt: TGCAGTGCTAGTTTTCACGTAGGACTAGCGGGAGTGGCGGGTAGGGAGCTGTTTTTT

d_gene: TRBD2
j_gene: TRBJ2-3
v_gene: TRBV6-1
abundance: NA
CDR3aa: CASSDTSGRAIPDTQYF
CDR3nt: TGTGCCAGCAGTGATACTAGCGGGAGGGCAATACCAGATACGCAGTATTTT

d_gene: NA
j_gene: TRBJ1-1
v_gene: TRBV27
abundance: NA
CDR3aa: CASQLGEGNTEAFF
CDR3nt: TGTGCCAGCCAACTCGGCGAGGGGAACACTGAAGCTTTCTTT

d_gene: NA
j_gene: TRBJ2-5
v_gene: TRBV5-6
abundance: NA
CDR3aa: CASSFFAGGNQETQYF
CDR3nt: TGTGCCAGCAGCTTTTTTGCAGGGGGGAATCAAGAGACCCAGTACTTC

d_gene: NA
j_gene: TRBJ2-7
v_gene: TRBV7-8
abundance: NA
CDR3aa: CASSRDNPYEQYF
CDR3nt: TGTGCCAGCAGCCGAGACAATCCCTACGAGCAGTACTTC

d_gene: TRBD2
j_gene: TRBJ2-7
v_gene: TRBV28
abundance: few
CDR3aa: CASREGLAGFTYEQYF
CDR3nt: TGTGCCAGCAGGGAGGGGCTAGCGGGGTTTACCTACGAGCAGTACTTC

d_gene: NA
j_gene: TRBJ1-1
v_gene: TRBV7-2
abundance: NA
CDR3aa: CASSLRAGANTEAFF
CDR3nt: TGTGCCAGCAGCTTACGGGCAGGGGCGAACACTGAAGCTTTCTTT

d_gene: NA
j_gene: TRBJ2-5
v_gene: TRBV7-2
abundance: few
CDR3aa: CASSSWTEETQYF
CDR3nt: TGTGCCAGCAGCTCCTGGACAGAAGAGACCCAGTACTTC

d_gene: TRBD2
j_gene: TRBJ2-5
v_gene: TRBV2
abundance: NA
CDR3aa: CASSLTSGAPTQYF
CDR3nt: TGTGCCAGCAGTTTGACTAGCGGGGCCCCAACCCAGTACTTC

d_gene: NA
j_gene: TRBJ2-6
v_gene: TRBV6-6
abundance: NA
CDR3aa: CASSYGGSGANVLTF
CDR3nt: TGTGCCAGCAGTTATGGGGGGAGCGGGGCCAACGTCCTGACTTTC

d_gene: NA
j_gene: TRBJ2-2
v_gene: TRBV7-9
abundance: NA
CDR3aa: CASSLPGGELFF
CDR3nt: TGTGCCAGCAGCTTACCAGGCGGGGAGCTGTTTTTT

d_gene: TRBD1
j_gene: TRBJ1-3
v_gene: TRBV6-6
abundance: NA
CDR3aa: CASSLGQGSLSGNTIYF
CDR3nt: TGTGCCAGCAGTCTGGGACAGGGGAGTCTCTCTGGAAACACCATATATTTT

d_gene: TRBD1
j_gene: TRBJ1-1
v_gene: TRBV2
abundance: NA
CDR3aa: CASRADRGPMNTEAFF
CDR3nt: TGTGCCAGCAGGGCCGACAGGGGACCCATGAACACTGAAGCTTTCTTT

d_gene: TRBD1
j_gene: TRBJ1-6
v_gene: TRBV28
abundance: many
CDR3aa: CASSPIGTVNSPLHF
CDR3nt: TGTGCCAGCAGTCCCATCGGGACAGTAAATTCACCCCTCCACTTT

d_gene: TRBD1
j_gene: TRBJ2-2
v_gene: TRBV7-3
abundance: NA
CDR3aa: CASSFTGGANTGELFF
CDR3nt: TGTGCCAGCAGCTTTACAGGGGGCGCGAACACCGGGGAGCTGTTTTTT

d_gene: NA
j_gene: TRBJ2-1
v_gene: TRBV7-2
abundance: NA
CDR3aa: CASSLSQGLWEQFF
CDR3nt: TGTGCCAGCAGCTTATCTCAGGGGCTTTGGGAGCAGTTCTTC

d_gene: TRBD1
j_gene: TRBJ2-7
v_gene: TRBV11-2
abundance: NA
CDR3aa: CASSPDRDHEQYF
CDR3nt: TGTGCCAGCAGCCCGGACAGGGACCACGAGCAGTACTTC

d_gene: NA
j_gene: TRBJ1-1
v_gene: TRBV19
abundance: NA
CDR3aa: CASSIFMNTEAFF
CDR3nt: TGTGCCAGTAGTATCTTTATGAACACTGAAGCTTTCTTT

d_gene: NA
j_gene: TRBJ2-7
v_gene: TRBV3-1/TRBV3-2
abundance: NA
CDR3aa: CATVGRNNEQYF
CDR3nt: TGTGCCACCGTGGGGAGGAATAATGAGCAGTACTTC

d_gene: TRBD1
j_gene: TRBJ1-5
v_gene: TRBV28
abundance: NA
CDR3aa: CASSLTGGFNQSQHF
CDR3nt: TGTGCCAGCAGTCTAACAGGGGGCTTCAATCAGTCCCAGCATTTT

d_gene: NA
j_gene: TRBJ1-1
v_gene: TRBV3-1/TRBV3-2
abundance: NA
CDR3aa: CASSLLRDSGPEAFF
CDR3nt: TGTGCCAGCAGCCTCCTCCGGGACTCCGGCCCTGAAGCTTTCTTT

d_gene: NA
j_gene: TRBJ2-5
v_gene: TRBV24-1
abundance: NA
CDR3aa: CATSEGGQETQYF
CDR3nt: TGTGCCACCAGTGAGGGGGGCCAAGAGACCCAGTACTTC

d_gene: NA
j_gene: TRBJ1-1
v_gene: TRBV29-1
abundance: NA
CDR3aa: CSVAVTGNTEAFF
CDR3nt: TGCAGCGTTGCCGTGACAGGGAACACTGAAGCTTTCTTT

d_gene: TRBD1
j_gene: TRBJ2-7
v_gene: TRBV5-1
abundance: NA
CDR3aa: CASGRDRQYGEQYF
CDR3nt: TGCGCCAGTGGCAGGGACAGACAATACGGCGAGCAGTACTTC

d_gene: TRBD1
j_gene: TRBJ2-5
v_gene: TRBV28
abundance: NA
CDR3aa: CASRPDRGSQETQYF
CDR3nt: TGTGCCAGCAGACCTGACAGGGGATCCCAAGAGACCCAGTACTTC

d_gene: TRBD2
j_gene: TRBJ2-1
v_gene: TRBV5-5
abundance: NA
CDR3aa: CASSPTSGRIDNEQFF
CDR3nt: TGTGCCAGCAGCCCGACTAGCGGGAGAATAGACAATGAGCAGTTCTTC

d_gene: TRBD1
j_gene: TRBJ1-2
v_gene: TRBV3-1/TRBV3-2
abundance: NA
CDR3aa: CASTLTGDYGYTF
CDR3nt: TGTGCCAGCACCCTAACAGGGGACTATGGCTACACCTTC

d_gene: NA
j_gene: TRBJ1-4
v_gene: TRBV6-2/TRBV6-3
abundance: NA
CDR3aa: CASSSSSRGGKLFF
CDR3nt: TGTGCCAGCAGCTCCTCGAGTCGCGGGGGAAAACTGTTTTTT

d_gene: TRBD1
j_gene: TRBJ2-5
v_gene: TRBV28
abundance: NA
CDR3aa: CASSFGDRSETQYF
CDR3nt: TGTGCCAGCAGTTTCGGGGACAGATCAGAGACCCAGTACTTC

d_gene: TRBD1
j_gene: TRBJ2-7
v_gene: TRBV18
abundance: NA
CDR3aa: CASSLLLVDRLRTYEQYF
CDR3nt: TGTGCCAGCTCACTCCTATTAGTGGACAGGTTAAGAACCTACGAGCAGTACTTC

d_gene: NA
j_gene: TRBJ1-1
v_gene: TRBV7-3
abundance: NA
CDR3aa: CASSVQENTEAFF
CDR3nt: TGTGCCAGCAGCGTACAGGAGAACACTGAAGCTTTCTTT

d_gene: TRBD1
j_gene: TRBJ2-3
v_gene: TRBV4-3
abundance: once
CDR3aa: CASSQGQGAIVDTQYF
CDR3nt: TGCGCCAGCAGCCAGGGACAGGGGGCGATTGTAGATACGCAGTATTTT

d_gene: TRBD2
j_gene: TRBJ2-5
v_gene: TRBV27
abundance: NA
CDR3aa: CASSFLGLAGEETQYF
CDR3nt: TGTGCCAGCAGTTTTCTAGGACTAGCGGGGGAAGAGACCCAGTACTTC

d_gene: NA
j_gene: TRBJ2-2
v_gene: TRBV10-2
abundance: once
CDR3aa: CASRGAFPGAGDTGELFF
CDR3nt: TGCGCCAGCAGGGGAGCCTTCCCAGGGGCAGGGGACACCGGGGAGCTGTTTTTT

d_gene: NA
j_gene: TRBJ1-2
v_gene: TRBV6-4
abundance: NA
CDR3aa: CASKPEVNYGYTF
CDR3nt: TGTGCCAGCAAACCGGAGGTTAACTATGGCTACACCTTC

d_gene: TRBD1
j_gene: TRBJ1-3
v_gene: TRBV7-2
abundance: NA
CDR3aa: CASSQLQGAGNTIYF
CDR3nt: TGTGCCAGCAGCCAATTACAGGGGGCAGGAAACACCATATATTTT

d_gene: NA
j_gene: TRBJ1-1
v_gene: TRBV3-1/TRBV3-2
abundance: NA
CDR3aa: CASSQGRGNEAFF
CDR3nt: TGTGCCAGCAGCCAAGGCAGGGGTAATGAAGCTTTCTTT

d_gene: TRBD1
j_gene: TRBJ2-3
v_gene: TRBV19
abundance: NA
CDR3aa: CASSISGTGGRDTQYF
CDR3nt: TGTGCCAGTAGTATTTCGGGTACAGGGGGCCGAGATACGCAGTATTTT

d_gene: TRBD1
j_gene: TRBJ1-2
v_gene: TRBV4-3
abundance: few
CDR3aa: CASSPGQGLGYTF
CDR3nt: TGCGCCAGCAGCCCGGGACAGGGTCTTGGCTACACCTTC

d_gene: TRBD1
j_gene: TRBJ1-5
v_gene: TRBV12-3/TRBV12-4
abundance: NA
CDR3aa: CASSRQGQPQHF
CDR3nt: TGTGCCAGCAGTCGACAGGGGCAGCCCCAGCATTTT

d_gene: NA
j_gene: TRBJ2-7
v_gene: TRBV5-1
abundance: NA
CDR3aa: CASSLDPRTYEQYF
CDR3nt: TGCGCCAGCAGCCTAGACCCTCGGACCTACGAGCAGTACTTC

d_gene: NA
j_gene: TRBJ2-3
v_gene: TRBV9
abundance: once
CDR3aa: CASSVAGHSTDTQYF
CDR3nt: TGTGCCAGCAGCGTAGCGGGACACAGCACAGATACGCAGTATTTT

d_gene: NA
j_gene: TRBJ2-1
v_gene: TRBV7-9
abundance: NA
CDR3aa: CASQSSQSSYNEQFF
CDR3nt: TGTGCCAGCCAATCCAGTCAAAGCTCCTACAATGAGCAGTTCTTC

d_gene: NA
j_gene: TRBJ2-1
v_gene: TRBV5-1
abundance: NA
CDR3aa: CASSSSLPGNEQFF
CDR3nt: TGCGCCAGCAGCTCGTCACTACCGGGCAATGAGCAGTTCTTC

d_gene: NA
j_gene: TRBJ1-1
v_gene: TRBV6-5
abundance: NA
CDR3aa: CASSYSQMRTEAFF
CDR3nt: TGTGCCAGCAGTTACTCGCAGATGCGGACTGAAGCTTTCTTT

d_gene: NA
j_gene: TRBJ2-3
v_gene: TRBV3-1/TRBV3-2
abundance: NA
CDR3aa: CASSQEGYLTDTQYF
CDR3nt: TGTGCCAGCAGCCAAGAGGGCTACCTCACAGATACGCAGTATTTT

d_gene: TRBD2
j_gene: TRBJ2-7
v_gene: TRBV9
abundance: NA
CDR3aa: CASSVGLAGTYEQYF
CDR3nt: TGTGCCAGCAGCGTGGGACTAGCGGGGACCTACGAGCAGTACTTC

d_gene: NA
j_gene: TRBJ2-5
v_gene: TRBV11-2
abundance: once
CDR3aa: CASSSYRVYPGGGQYF
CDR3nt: TGTGCCAGCAGCTCCTACAGGGTATACCCCGGCGGGGGCCAGTACTTC

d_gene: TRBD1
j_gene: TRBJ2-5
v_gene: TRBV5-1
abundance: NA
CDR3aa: CASSGGTGVETQYF
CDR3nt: TGCGCCAGCAGCGGAGGGACAGGGGTGGAGACCCAGTACTTC

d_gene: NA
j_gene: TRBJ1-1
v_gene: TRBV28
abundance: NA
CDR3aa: CASSLSWGVNTEAFF
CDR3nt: TGTGCCAGCAGTTTATCTTGGGGGGTGAACACTGAAGCTTTCTTT

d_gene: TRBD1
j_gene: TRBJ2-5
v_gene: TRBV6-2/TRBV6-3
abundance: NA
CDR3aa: CASSNPRRGGIQETQYF
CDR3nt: TGTGCCAGCAGTAACCCCCGCAGAGGGGGCATCCAAGAGACCCAGTACTTC

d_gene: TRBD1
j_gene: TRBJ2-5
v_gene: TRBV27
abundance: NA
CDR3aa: CASSLFGTVRETQYF
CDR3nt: TGTGCCAGCAGTTTATTCGGGACAGTAAGGGAGACCCAGTACTTC

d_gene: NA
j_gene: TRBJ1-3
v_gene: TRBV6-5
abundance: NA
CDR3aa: CASRPTGNSGNTIYF
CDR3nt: TGTGCCAGCAGACCTACAGGGAACTCTGGAAACACCATATATTTT

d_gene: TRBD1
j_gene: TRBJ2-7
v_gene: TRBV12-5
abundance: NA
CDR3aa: CASGPGGSSYEQYF
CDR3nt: TGTGCTAGTGGCCCAGGGGGCTCCTCCTACGAGCAGTACTTC